This T cell receptor beta chain stems from a study of T cell repertoires in ileal Crohn's disease. Time point specified: neoterminal ileum biopsy at postoperative endoscopy, about 6 months after surgery. The CDR3 spans 14 residues. Germline values: CDR1 SNHLY, CDR2 FYNNEI. Trimming took 9 bases from V and 0 from J; bases not matched to a gene: 3. Repertoires were generated with immunoSEQ multiplex PCR, while TCRdb's copy carries only in-frame clones and drops some. The table has about 12,000 clones, 82% seen once. The sample taken for sequencing was ileal tissue. The J gene is TRBJ2-1, the V gene TRBV2; TRBD2 matches 9 bases. The TCR originated in an adult with Crohn's disease. The CDR3 region has the DNA TGTGCCAGTCTAGCGGGAATCTCCTACAATGAGCAGTTCTTC. Amino acids: CASLAGISYNEQFF.